This T cell receptor (beta chain) was identified in a study of neoadjuvant anti-PD-1 for oral cavity cancer. Study background: Non-progressing patients received a fourth nivolumab dose near day 43, then surgery on days 50-56.

Time point noted: after neoadjuvant nivolumab, at surgical resection. From germline, CDR1 is MNHEY and CDR2 SVGAGI. The CDR3 totals 14 residues. This clone has only a few counts. One junction end does not reproduce the germline sequence, and a read error may be involved. Here immunoSEQ multiplex PCR was the method, and the copy in TCRdb shows in-frame clones only, minus some. The sample yields over 65,000 clones, approximately 87% seen once. The V and J genes are TRBV6-5 and TRBJ1-4, with D perhaps matching TRBD1 (6 bases). Sequenced material: PBMCs, taken after nivolumab (anti-PD-1) treatment. The receptor was derived from a person between 40 and 80 years old with oral cavity squamous cell carcinoma. In DNA, the CDR3 is TGTGCCAGCAGCGAAGGGGGATCTAAAGAAAAACTGTTTTTT. This gives the protein CASSEGGSKEKLFF.